The clone carrying this TCR beta chain came up once. Its specificity is not known. Trimming pared 4 bases from V and 2 bases from J, leaving 18 bases between. Germline V gene lookup returns CDR1 SGHDT and CDR2 YYEEEE. The CDR3 totals 16 residues. The PCR ran on 60 Vbeta and 13 Jbeta primers. Profiling relied on immunoSEQ multiplex PCR, and the TCRdb table lists in-frame clones only, not all of them. This table holds 110,000 or so clones, 75% found once. These data originate in a study of cytomegalovirus exposure and HLA in healthy donors. Healthy bone marrow donors made up the donors. Study-level results: Immune exposure information comprised only CMV serostatus.

This chain connects TRBV5-6 to TRBJ1-1; possibly TRBD1 for D (5 bases). Sample: PBMCs. This clonotype originated in a woman in her forties in good health and CMV-seropositive. This chain's CDR3 is CASSPAGLIPNTEAFF. The CDR3 DNA is TGTGCCAGCAGCCCCGCGGGACTAATCCCCAACACTGAAGCTTTCTTT.